Listed below are T cell receptor beta chains from one sample, sequenced in a study of cytomegalovirus exposure and HLA in healthy donors. Some clones are missing from TCRdb's copy, which holds only in-frame ones; the method was immunoSEQ multiplex PCR. The profile shows 65,000 to 85,000 clones, roughly three quarters of them singletons. The sample consisted of PBMCs. Source of these receptors: a woman in her 40s in good health and CMV-seropositive. Each CDR3 is given with its conserved first and last residue. The order of the fields is V gene, D gene, J gene, clone size, CDR3 protein, CDR3 DNA. A D gene is named only where the DNA matches it firmly. Clone size is given for some rows only: seen once, a few or many times, or a class if the clone is expanded.

>TRBV5-4|NA|TRBJ2-3|NA
CASRLDRGYTDTQYF
TGTGCCAGCAGATTGGATCGGGGTTACACAGATACGCAGTATTTT
>TRBV7-9|NA|TRBJ2-7|NA
CASTKVGGTSYEQYF
TGTGCCAGCACTAAAGTAGGCGGGACCTCCTACGAGCAGTACTTC
>TRBV28|NA|TRBJ1-1|NA
CASSLEIWRGQQTEAFF
TGTGCCAGCAGTTTAGAAATTTGGCGCGGACAGCAGACTGAAGCTTTCTTT
>TRBV13|NA|TRBJ2-1|NA
CASSFVDSYNEQFF
TGTGCCAGCAGCTTCGTAGACTCCTACAATGAGCAGTTCTTC
>TRBV30|TRBD1|TRBJ2-7|NA
CAWSAGTGRGEQYF
TGTGCCTGGAGCGCCGGGACAGGTAGAGGCGAGCAGTACTTC
>TRBV6-6|NA|TRBJ2-1|NA
CASSYSKSYEQFF
TGTGCCAGCAGCTACTCGAAAAGCTATGAGCAGTTCTTC
>TRBV27|NA|TRBJ2-7|NA
CASSLMGGTGNEQYF
TGTGCCAGCAGTTTGATGGGAGGCACCGGGAACGAGCAGTACTTC
>TRBV5-1|TRBD1|TRBJ2-7|NA
CASSGDRGDEQYF
TGCGCCAGCAGCGGGGACAGGGGGGACGAGCAGTACTTC
>TRBV6-6|TRBD1|TRBJ1-1|NA
CASGPTGRRDTEAFF
TGTGCCAGCGGCCCGACAGGGAGGAGGGACACTGAAGCTTTCTTT
>TRBV30|NA|TRBJ2-3|NA
CAWSMLGASTDTQYF
TGTGCCTGGAGTATGTTGGGGGCCAGTACAGATACGCAGTATTTT
>TRBV6-1|TRBD1|TRBJ2-7|NA
CASSAGDRESLSVEQYF
TGTGCCAGCAGTGCAGGGGACAGGGAGTCTCTCTCCGTCGAGCAGTACTTC
>TRBV5-3|TRBD1|TRBJ1-1|NA
CAKWTGQVNTEAFF
TGTGCCAAATGGACGGGACAGGTGAACACTGAAGCTTTCTTT
>TRBV4-2|NA|TRBJ1-2|NA
CASSQGAGGYTF
TGTGCCAGCAGCCAAGGAGCGGGGGGCTACACCTTC
>TRBV27|NA|TRBJ2-5|NA
CASSPGLGETQYF
TGTGCCAGCAGTCCCGGACTCGGAGAGACCCAGTACTTC
>TRBV14|TRBD2|TRBJ2-3|NA
CASSPELLAGLVTDTQYF
TGTGCCAGCAGCCCAGAACTATTAGCGGGGCTAGTCACAGATACGCAGTATTTT
>TRBV6-1|NA|TRBJ2-7|NA
CASIFGQTGGGEQYF
TGTGCCAGCATTTTCGGACAGACCGGCGGGGGCGAGCAGTACTTC
>TRBV7-3|TRBD1|TRBJ1-5|NA
CASSRNRGTEPQHF
TGTGCCAGCAGCCGAAACAGGGGGACGGAGCCCCAGCATTTT
>TRBV6-5|NA|TRBJ1-2|NA
CASSQRQNYGYTF
TGTGCCAGCAGTCAGCGACAGAACTATGGCTACACCTTC
>TRBV5-1|NA|TRBJ2-3|NA
CASSLLTTGIPDTQYF
TGCGCCAGCAGCTTGTTAACGACAGGTATACCAGATACGCAGTATTTT
>TRBV6-5|TRBD1|TRBJ2-3|NA
CASSQDRATDTQYF
TGTGCCAGCAGCCAGGACAGGGCGACAGATACGCAGTATTTT
>TRBV6-1|NA|TRBJ2-2|few
CASSPSPNTGELFF
TGTGCCAGCAGTCCGAGTCCAAACACCGGGGAGCTGTTTTTT
>TRBV30|TRBD1|TRBJ2-7|NA
CAWSRDRAYEQYF
TGTGCCTGGAGCCGGGACAGGGCCTACGAGCAGTACTTC
>TRBV25-1|TRBD2|TRBJ2-3|NA
CASSEWGLAGTSTDTQYF
TGTGCCAGCAGTGAATGGGGGCTAGCGGGAACTAGCACAGATACGCAGTATTTT
>TRBV7-9|NA|TRBJ1-1|NA
CASSLDGQAEAFF
TGTGCCAGCAGCTTAGACGGCCAGGCTGAAGCTTTCTTT
>TRBV11-2|NA|TRBJ2-7|few
CASSLEESSSKQYF
TGTGCCAGCAGCTTAGAAGAGTCTAGCAGTAAGCAGTACTTC
>TRBV19|NA|TRBJ1-2|NA
CASSIGDRPNYGYTF
TGTGCCAGTAGTATTGGTGACAGACCGAACTATGGCTACACCTTC
>TRBV25-1|TRBD1|TRBJ2-7|NA
CASSGLGTGDYEQYF
TGTGCCAGCAGTGGCCTGGGGACAGGGGACTACGAGCAGTACTTC